This section outlines one T cell receptor (beta chain) sequence together with its context. Its antigen is currently not known. Base qualities are not at hand, and no much larger clone is one base apart. Using the deep immunoSEQ assay, multiplex PCR amplified TCR CDR3 regions from genomic DNA. Genomic DNA extracted from each cell subset was distributed evenly over all wells of several immunoSEQ 96-well plates, and each plate served as one replicate. For sorted subsets, about 0.2 ug genomic DNA, equal to 30,000 to 35,000 T cell genomes, was loaded into each replicate PCR. Purified libraries were measured with a Qubit 3.0 fluorometer, size-checked on a Bioanalyzer 2100, and measured again with the KAPA Library Quantification kit. Every immunoSEQ 96-well plate was sequenced on a dedicated single-read 150-cycle Illumina NextSeq 550 flow cell. In the original analysis: Because the immunoSEQ output included only junctional sequences and no quality scores, the filtering could not be the same as the filtering used for full-length reads. To assign V/J genes and CDR3, sequences were annotated using PyIR, a Python wrapper for IgBLAST v1.9, with IMGT germline references. Reads were filtered out if the reads had weak V/J assignments (E-value above 1e-6), no CDR3, stop codons, out-of-frame junctions, or ambiguous translated residues. V3J clonotypes were defined as sequences sharing the same inferred V gene, J gene, and CDR3 amino acid sequence. Percentage overlap between repertoires was computed as shared unique clonotypes divided by the size of the smaller repertoire. Three approaches were used to assess repertoire richness: RTK rarefaction, the Chao1 estimator, and Recon v2.1 estimates of unobserved clonotypes. Generation probabilities were computed with OLGA for all TCRbeta clonotypes obtained by the gDNA method from several donors. Entries here come from immuneACCESS through TCRdb and include only in-frame sequences with V and J called. Some clones fail to appear in such tables; in the studies checked, an unresolved V gene covers under half of the shortfall, and the cause of the remainder is unknown. Clone size and the V and J calls come from that table; the DNA yielded D and trimming. In all, the sample holds more than 2,000,000 clones, and just over 90% of those were seen once. The top ten clonotypes cover about 0.13% of the sample.

The donors were healthy, HIV-negative adults with no recently reported acute infections or vaccinations. All donors were Caucasian adults living in Nashville, Tennessee, USA. CD4+ T cells were enriched through magnetic negative selection, after which naive cells were positively selected on CD45RA and the remaining negative fraction served as the memory subset. Blood was obtained by leukapheresis, after which PBMCs were separated by Ficoll-Histopaque density gradient centrifugation and cryopreserved in liquid nitrogen vapor phase. Analytical flow cytometry was used to check the purity and quantity of each magnetically sorted T cell population. From each sorted fraction, genomic DNA was isolated and quantified by UV absorbance on a Nanodrop 2000c. These data belong to a study of shared clonotypes between healthy human individuals (TCRdb year 2020). For the study in its entirety: The cohort included three men and a couple of women between 18 and 49 years of age. For each donor, CD4 naive and CD4 memory were each given three plates, CD8 naive was given two plates, and CD8 memory was given one plate. To estimate repertoire size and how much clonotype sharing occurs between individuals, the study deeply sequenced the blood TCR repertoires of 4 to 6 healthy adults. Different laboratories and diverse techniques were used to prepare libraries and sequence TCR repertoires, to increase sequencing depth and limit assay-specific biases. Each donor's leukapheresis produced roughly between roughly 0.85 and 9 billion PBMCs.

The germline V gene (reference sequence) gives CDR1 as MNHNY and CDR2 as SVGAGI. The CDR3, from cysteine to phenylalanine, totals 15 residues. This entry keeps only the CDR3 DNA: 45 bases, framed from base 1. The paper's findings and limits, for the study overall: Sharing across a few donors was observed for approximately 5% of naive CD4, 3% to 4% of naive CD8, around 2.5% of memory CD4, and about 0.4% of memory CD8 clonotypes. Higher generation probabilities were observed for clonotypes shared by all four sorted-subset donors than for non-shared clonotypes. The genetic and exposure-history diversity represented was limited by the small number of donors. Based on pairwise subsampling, the degree of clonotype sharing among donors was expected to be affected by sequencing depth. Naive subsets generally had larger estimated clonotype richness than memory subsets did. Rarefaction of sorted-subset datasets indicated incomplete sequencing despite the large sequencing depth. Only blood was sampled, and tissue TCR repertoires likely differ from those in blood.

Sample: naive CD4+ T cells sorted from blood. In light of the paper, this sample's cell subset or site label describes: CD45RA+ positively selected. The origin of this receptor is a man aged 18-30 years in good health. The chain uses TRBV6-6 and TRBJ2-5, with 10 junctional bases fitting TRBD2. The last part of the DNA fits TRBJ2-7 better; the J call may be wrong. The nucleotide sequence is TGTGCCAGCAGTCCTTCGCTAGCGGGAGTTTACGAGCAGTACTTC. The translation is CASSPSLAGVYEQYF.